The source of this T cell receptor beta chain is a study of blood T cell repertoires in COVID-19. Looking at the study overall: Samples came from the United States, Italy and Spain, spanning acute and convalescent COVID-19.

The germline CDR1 and CDR2 sequences are DFQATT and SNEGSKA (reference sequence). CDR3 length: 13 residues. Trimming stripped 3 bases from V and 1 base from J, with 7 bases between. Per the original data handling: Nucleated cell counts were estimated from reference gene primer amplification. Using immunoSEQ multiplex PCR, the repertoire was profiled, and TCRdb retains in-frame clones only, with some absent. V and J calls and clone size follow that table, whereas D and trimming were derived from the DNA. Among 95,000 to 120,000 clones listed, 88% were seen once. The clonotype originates from a human donor in a cohort sampled during active COVID-19. The sample comprised peripheral blood. The rearrangement links TRBV20-1 to TRBJ1-5, with no clear D. CDR3 in amino acids: CSASSRSNQPQHF. The CDR3 region has the DNA TGCAGTGCTAGTTCGCGGAGCAATCAGCCCCAGCATTTT.